This TCR beta chain appears in the sequencing data of a study of blood T cell repertoires in COVID-19. The germline gives CDR1 MNHEY, CDR2 SMNVEV (reference sequence). Trimming cost V 0 bases and J 7 bases, with 19 bases left between them. The CDR3 is 16 amino acids. Authors' analysis steps: Amplification of reference gene primers provided the estimated nucleated cell counts. Only in-frame clones appear in the TCRdb table, and some are missing; sequencing was by immunoSEQ multiplex PCR. The V and J calls and clone size are taken from that table; D and trimming were inferred from the DNA. The sample carries some 130,000 clones, 80% recorded once.

The chain links TRBV27 to TRBJ2-7, with a tentative D call TRBD1 (5 bases). The sequence derives from a man aged 65-85 years with acute or convalescent COVID-19. The sample consisted of peripheral blood. The CDR3 DNA reads TGTGCCAGCAGTTTATCAGCAGGGCTTATTATGTTTGAGCAGTACTTC. This translates into CASSLSAGLIMFEQYF.